These 5 T cell receptor beta chains came from one sample sequenced in a study of PD-1 blockade in classical Hodgkin lymphoma. Sequenced by immunoSEQ multiplex PCR; TCRdb stores in-frame clones only, minus some. The table lists approximately 70,000 clones, 85% to 95% of them singletons. Described time point: newly diagnosed, previously untreated cHL patient sample. Sequencing was done on a sample of peripheral blood mononuclear cells (PBMCs). All receptors derive from a human donor with classical Hodgkin lymphoma.

The chain combines TRBV19 with TRBJ1-5, with 10 bases fitting TRBD1. This CDR3 spans 21 amino acids. Unmatched junction bases numbered 26, after V lost 8 bases and J lost 4 bases. The V gene's germline CDR1 is LNHDA and CDR2 SQIVND (reference sequence). CDR3 in amino acids: CASGKTGTGVSGAKRNQPQHF. In DNA form, the CDR3 reads TGTGCCAGTGGGAAGACCGGGACAGGGGTTTCCGGGGCAAAAAGAAATCAGCCCCAGCATTTT.

The chain couples TRBV12-5 to TRBJ1-6; possibly TRBD1 for D (5 bases). There are 14 residues in the CDR3. V gave up 5 bases and J gave up 3 bases, with 8 bases separating them. Germline V gene lookup returns CDR1 LGHNT and CDR2 FRNRAP. CDR3 bases: TGTGCTAGTGGTCCGGGGCACTATAATTCACCCCTCCACTTT. Translation: CASGPGHYNSPLHF. The whole variable domain, remainder taken from reference TRBV12-5 and TRBJ1-6, is DARVTQTPRHKVTEMGQEVTMRCQPILGHNTVFWYRQTMMQGLELLAYFRNRAPLDDSGMPKDRFSAEMPDATLATLKIQPSEPRDSAVYFCASGPGHYNSPLHFGNGTRLTVT.

This clone was recorded once. This chain links TRBV4-1 with TRBJ2-3; the match to TRBD1 covers 8 bases. This CDR3 has 18 amino acids. CDR1 MGHRA and CDR2 YSYEKL come from the germline V gene. J gave up 7 bases and V 0 bases, and 15 bases lay outside the gene matches. The CDR3 is CASSQESSRTGSVNTQYF. For the CDR3, the DNA is TGCGCCAGCAGCCAAGAGTCTTCCAGGACAGGGTCGGTTAATACGCAGTATTTT.

CDR3: CASSPPWSSGANVLTF. Written as DNA, the CDR3 is TGTGCCAGCTCACCTCCCTGGAGCTCTGGGGCCAACGTCCTGACTTTC. The rearrangement links TRBV18 to TRBJ2-6; the D is unclear. V was clipped by 3 bases and J by 0 bases, with 9 bases between them. The germline V gene encodes CDR1 KGHSH and CDR2 LQKENI. This CDR3 region has 16 residues.

This clone showed up just once. The V call is TRBV4-1, the J call TRBJ2-4, with 8 bases fitting TRBD2. After removal of 4 bases from V and 15 bases from J, the junction contained 17 bases not matched to a gene. CDR1 and CDR2 (germline): MGHRA, YSYEKL. The CDR3 extends over 15 amino acids. CDR3 region: CASSPRAGDLLNSYF. The CDR3 DNA follows: TGCGCCAGCAGCCCTCGAGCGGGAGACTTGTTAAATTCGTACTTC.